Sequencing of this T cell receptor beta chain was carried out in a study of response to subunit inactivated influenza vaccine. Study-wide findings and caveats: The authors suggested that every seasonal influenza vaccination recruits few new T cells.

The germline gives CDR1 DFQATT, CDR2 SNEGSKA (reference sequence). V lost 3 bases to trimming and J lost 1 base; unmatched junction nucleotides: 8. There are 15 residues in the CDR3. Using its own MiXCR run on the RT-PCR reads, TCRdb lists one record per CDR3 protein. The sample records about 650,000 distinct CDR3 sequences, 11% to 15% being singletons. Remarks on this clonotype: Antigen: not known.

V is TRBV20-1 and J is TRBJ2-7; 8 bases fit TRBD1. The sequenced sample was PBMCs from blood, obtained approximately 15 days before vaccination. The receptor was isolated from a man aged 50 to 60 who received an inactivated influenza vaccine. CDR3: CSASGQGGKSYEQYF. The CDR3 nucleotides read TGCAGTGCTAGTGGACAGGGCGGTAAGTCCTACGAGCAGTACTTC.